This is a list of T cell receptor beta chains from one sample in a study of OX40 agonist ivuxolimab in advanced cancers. Generated by immunoSEQ multiplex PCR, the TCRdb table keeps only in-frame clones and is missing some. The profile covers about 79,000 clones, with 65% to 85% appearing a single time and 4% to 6% taken by the ten largest. Here the sequenced sample was CD4+ or CD8+ T cells sorted from blood, taken in a trial of the OX40 agonist ivuxolimab. These receptors all stem from an adult with an advanced solid tumor such as melanoma, head and neck, liver or kidney cancer. Both conserved end residues are part of each CDR3. The D gene is left open where the match is weak. Rows may omit the clone size; those that give it use once, few, many or a size class.

abundance: NA; v_gene: TRBV6-1; d_gene: TRBD1; j_gene: TRBJ1-4; CDR3nt: TGTGCCAGCAGTGCGGGGACAGGGGTCAGGGCTAATGAAAAACTGTTTTTT; CDR3aa: CASSAGTGVRANEKLFF
abundance: NA; v_gene: TRBV18; d_gene: TRBD1; j_gene: TRBJ2-3; CDR3nt: TGTGCCAGCTCACCGGGACAGGGAATAGATACGCAGTATTTT; CDR3aa: CASSPGQGIDTQYF
abundance: NA; v_gene: TRBV28; d_gene: NA; j_gene: TRBJ1-1; CDR3nt: TGTGCCAGCGTGTTGGGCGGAAGAATGAACACTGAAGCTTTCTTT; CDR3aa: CASVLGGRMNTEAFF
abundance: NA; v_gene: TRBV2; d_gene: TRBD1; j_gene: TRBJ1-5; CDR3nt: TGTGCCAGCAGTGGGGGGACAGGGGGGGATCAGCCCCAGCATTTT; CDR3aa: CASSGGTGGDQPQHF
abundance: NA; v_gene: TRBV7-2; d_gene: TRBD2; j_gene: TRBJ2-5; CDR3nt: TGTGCCAGCAGCATCTTCCCGGGACTAAAGTACCAAGAGACCCAGTACTTC; CDR3aa: CASSIFPGLKYQETQYF
abundance: NA; v_gene: TRBV7-3; d_gene: TRBD2; j_gene: TRBJ2-7; CDR3nt: TGTGCCAGCAGCTTAGGAGAGCGGGGCTACGAGCAGTACTTC; CDR3aa: CASSLGERGYEQYF
abundance: once; v_gene: TRBV6-5; d_gene: NA; j_gene: TRBJ2-3; CDR3nt: TGTGCCAGCAGTTACGGGATACGCACAGATACGCAGTATTTT; CDR3aa: CASSYGIRTDTQYF
abundance: NA; v_gene: TRBV27; d_gene: TRBD2; j_gene: TRBJ2-2; CDR3nt: TGTGCCAGCAGTTTATTTCCTAGCGGGAGGGGGGAGCTGTTTTTT; CDR3aa: CASSLFPSGRGELFF
abundance: NA; v_gene: TRBV7-9; d_gene: NA; j_gene: TRBJ2-3; CDR3nt: TGTGCCAGCAGCTTAGCGATTGGCGATACGCAGTATTTT; CDR3aa: CASSLAIGDTQYF
abundance: NA; v_gene: TRBV19; d_gene: NA; j_gene: TRBJ1-1; CDR3nt: TGTGCCAGTAGTATAGATGGGGGTAGGACTGAAGCTTTCTTT; CDR3aa: CASSIDGGRTEAFF
abundance: NA; v_gene: TRBV15; d_gene: NA; j_gene: TRBJ2-1; CDR3nt: TGTGCCACCGGGTTCCGAGGGAATGAGCAGTTCTTC; CDR3aa: CATGFRGNEQFF
abundance: NA; v_gene: TRBV7-6; d_gene: NA; j_gene: TRBJ2-3; CDR3nt: TGTGCCAGCAGCTTGGGTTCTAGCACAGATACGCAGTATTTT; CDR3aa: CASSLGSSTDTQYF
abundance: NA; v_gene: TRBV7-2; d_gene: NA; j_gene: TRBJ1-2; CDR3nt: TGTGCCAGCAGCTTAAACAGTCCCCGAGACGGCTACACCTTC; CDR3aa: CASSLNSPRDGYTF